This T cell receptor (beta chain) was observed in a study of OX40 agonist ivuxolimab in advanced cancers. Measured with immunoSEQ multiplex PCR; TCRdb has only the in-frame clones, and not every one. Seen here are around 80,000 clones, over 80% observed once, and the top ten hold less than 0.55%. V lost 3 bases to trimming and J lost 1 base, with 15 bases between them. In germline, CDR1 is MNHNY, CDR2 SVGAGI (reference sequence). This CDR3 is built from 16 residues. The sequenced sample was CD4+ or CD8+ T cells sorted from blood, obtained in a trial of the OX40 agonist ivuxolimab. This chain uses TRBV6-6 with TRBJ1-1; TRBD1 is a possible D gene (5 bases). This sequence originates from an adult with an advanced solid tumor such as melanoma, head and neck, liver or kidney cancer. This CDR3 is CASSYSAGRGNTEAFF. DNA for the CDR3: TGTGCCAGCAGTTATTCGGCAGGGCGGGGGAACACTGAAGCTTTCTTT.